The 18 T cell receptor beta chains in this list originate from one sample, sequenced in a study of beta chain features in type 1 diabetes. Their target antigens are unknown. Since all of the isolated RNA was reverse transcribed, expressed TCRB transcripts were what got sequenced. Generated by immunoSEQ multiplex PCR, the TCRdb table keeps only in-frame clones and is missing some. The sample holds fewer than 300,000 clones; roughly 20% are singletons and the top ten take 0.025% to 0.035%. Study-level findings and limits: Among all four CD4+ subsets, Type 1 diabetes patients had TCRB CDR3s that were moderately but significantly shorter.

The sample was naive CD4+ T cells from blood. These receptors were taken from a woman in her forties with type 1 diabetes.

This clone was detected only a few times. The chain is built from TRBV29-1 and TRBJ2-2; 9 bases map to TRBD1. Germline lookup yields CDR1 SQVTM and CDR2 ANQGSEA. Germline trimming cut 6 bases from V and 4 bases from J; bases unmatched to any gene: 6. CDR3 length: 14 residues. CDR3 residues: CSVGRQGGTGELFF. The CDR3 region has the DNA TGCAGCGTCGGCCGACAGGGGGGCACCGGGGAGCTGTTTTTT.

There are a few counts of this clone. This rearrangement joins TRBV7-2 to TRBJ2-5, with TRBD1 as a possible D gene (6 bases). Germline V gives CDR1 SGHTA, CDR2 FQGNSA. The CDR3 contains 15 residues. The germline V and J ends were trimmed by 4 bases and 5 bases, with 17 bases remaining between them. The CDR3 sequence: CASSSVVGGGETQYF. CDR3 nucleotides: TGTGCCAGCAGCTCCGTTGTTGGGGGCGGTGAGACCCAGTACTTC.

This clone has more than one count but fewer than ten. The chain uses TRBV7-9 and TRBJ2-4; D might be TRBD1 (6 bases). The ends were cut back, 5 bases at V and 1 base at J, with 6 bases in the middle. Germline loops: CDR1 SEHNR, CDR2 FQNEAQ (reference sequence). This CDR3 spans 13 amino acids. The DNA of the CDR3 is TGTGCCAGCAGCCAGGGGGCCAAAAACATTCAGTACTTC. Protein sequence: CASSQGAKNIQYF.

This clone was detected a few times. The chain links TRBV25-1 to TRBJ1-2; 8 nucleotides agree with TRBD1. CDR1 and CDR2 from the germline V gene are MGHDK and SYGVNS. This CDR3 contains 15 residues. V was clipped by 6 bases and J by 5 bases; unmatched bases: 11. The CDR3 reads CASRGITGGRYGYTF. Written as DNA, the CDR3 is TGTGCCAGCAGGGGCATTACAGGGGGAAGGTATGGCTACACCTTC.

The chain has TRBV27 and TRBJ2-7; TRBD1 is a possible D gene (6 bases). The germline V and J ends were trimmed by 6 bases and 3 bases, with 15 bases remaining between them. The CDR3 consists of 14 residues. The germline gives CDR1 MNHEY, CDR2 SMNVEV (reference sequence). The CDR3 spells CASSLGGGYYEQYF. DNA for the CDR3: TGTGCCAGCAGCCTTGGGGGCGGCTACTACGAGCAGTACTTC.

The DNA for the CDR3 is TGTGCCAGCAGTTTCGGAGGCGGGGGGGGCGAAAAACTGTTTTTT. Its protein is CASSFGGGGGEKLFF. V and J are TRBV6-5 and TRBJ1-4; possibly TRBD1 for D (6 bases). The CDR3 loop spans 15 amino acids. Germline lookup yields CDR1 MNHEY and CDR2 SVGAGI. V was cut by 4 bases and J by 8 bases, with 17 bases left in between.

This chain links TRBV5-1 with TRBJ2-5; D might be TRBD2 (5 bases). This CDR3 spans 16 amino acids. Trimming took 0 bases from V and 2 from J, leaving 14 bases between them. The germline CDR1 and CDR2 sequences are SGHRS and YFSETQ. This chain's CDR3 is CASSLDWSAGQETQYF. The CDR3 coding sequence is TGCGCCAGCAGCTTGGATTGGAGTGCGGGTCAAGAGACCCAGTACTTC.

This clone was observed a few times. The chain recombines TRBV19 with TRBJ2-1; 12 bases line up with TRBD1. Germline V gene lookup returns CDR1 LNHDA and CDR2 SQIVND (reference sequence). This CDR3 region has 16 residues. V shed 2 bases, J shed 8 bases, and the junction held 7 bases outside the gene matches. CDR3: CASSIPPGQGADEQFF. The CDR3 DNA reads TGTGCCAGTAGTATACCCCCGGGACAGGGGGCCGATGAGCAGTTCTTC.

This clone was picked up a small number of times. The chain is built from TRBV9 and TRBJ2-7, with D possibly matching TRBD2 (5 bases). The V gene lost 5 bases and the J gene lost 7 bases, with 25 bases spanning the gap. Germline V gives CDR1 SGDLS, CDR2 YYNGEE. This CDR3 contains 16 residues. This chain's CDR3 is CASSLQAIASTGEQYF. The CDR3 DNA follows: TGTGCCAGCAGTCTCCAGGCTATAGCGTCGACCGGGGAGCAGTACTTC.

This clone appeared a few times. The CDR3 loop is CASSQDSQERQPQHF. The DNA for the CDR3 is TGCGCCAGCAGCCAAGATTCACAGGAGAGGCAGCCCCAGCATTTT. The J gene is TRBJ1-5, the V gene TRBV4-3; possibly TRBD1 for D (5 bases). The CDR3 loop spans 15 amino acids. Deletions cut 0 bases from V and 7 bases from J, with 13 bases between. Germline V gene lookup returns CDR1 LGHNA and CDR2 YSLEER.

This clone was seen more than once but under ten times. CDR3 DNA sequence: TGTGCCAGCAGCTTTCTTCCGACTATGAACACTGAAGCTTTCTTT. The encoded protein is CASSFLPTMNTEAFF. The chain uses TRBV11-2 and TRBJ1-1; the D is unclear. This CDR3 region has 15 residues. Germline V CDR1 and CDR2: SGHAT, FQNNGV. Between the trimmed V and J ends, which lost 3 bases and 0 bases, there was a span of 11 bases.

The chain is built from TRBV29-1 and TRBJ2-1, with D possibly TRBD2 on 7 matching bases. The germline V gene has CDR1 SQVTM and CDR2 ANQGSEA. The CDR3 consists of 12 residues. Trimming shortened V by 0 bases and J by 10 bases, and 10 bases separated the two germline ends. The CDR3 loop reads CSVEDRGAEQFF. The CDR3 bases are TGCAGCGTTGAAGATCGGGGGGCGGAGCAGTTCTTC.

The chain joins TRBV5-4 to TRBJ2-1; 13 nucleotides line up with TRBD2. The CDR3 runs to 18 residues. With 4 bases clipped from V and 0 bases from J, the junction kept 7 bases outside the gene matches. CDR1 and CDR2 from the germline V gene are SGHNT and YYREEE (reference sequence). As DNA, the CDR3 is TGTGCCAGCAGCAAGGGACTAGCGGGATCAAGCTCCTACAATGAGCAGTTCTTC. Translating it yields CASSKGLAGSSSYNEQFF. The entire variable domain, with the rest obtained from reference TRBV5-4 and TRBJ2-1, is as follows: ETGVTQSPTHLIKTRGQQVTLRCSSQSGHNTVSWYQQALGQGPQFIFQYYREEENGRGNFPPRFSGLQFPNYSSELNVNALELDDSALYLCASSKGLAGSSSYNEQFFGPGTRLTVL.

This clone was found a few times. V and J are TRBV30 and TRBJ1-1, with no clear D. This CDR3 is 14 amino acids long. Germline assignment: CDR1 GTSNPN and CDR2 SVGIG (reference sequence). Trimming stripped 1 base from V and 6 bases from J, with 15 bases between. CDR3 nucleotides: TGTGCCTGGAGTGCCTCAGAGAGGGTCCCTGAAGCTTTCTTT. This sequence encodes CAWSASERVPEAFF.

In this sample, this clone turned up a few times. This chain uses TRBV5-6 with TRBJ1-5, with D possibly matching TRBD1 (5 bases). V gave up 8 bases and J gave up 3 bases, with 21 bases separating them. This CDR3 has 16 residues. Per germline, CDR1 SGHDT and CDR2 YYEEEE. CDR3 sequence (DNA): TGTGCCAGTTCGCGGCGGGGGGGAGGGTACAATCAGCCCCAGCATTTT. Protein product: CASSRRGGGYNQPQHF.

The gene calls are TRBV27 and TRBJ1-2; TRBD1 might be the D (5 bases). Germline assignment: CDR1 MNHEY and CDR2 SMNVEV (reference sequence). The CDR3 length is 13 residues. Trimming left V 6 bases short and J 7 bases short, with 15 bases between. The CDR3: CASRSGGSGGYTF. Here the CDR3 DNA reads TGTGCCAGCAGATCGGGGGGAAGTGGTGGCTACACCTTC.

V usage is TRBV9 and J usage is TRBJ1-1; perhaps TRBD1 as D (6 bases). Germline CDR1 reads SGDLS; CDR2 reads YYNGEE. The V end lost 2 bases, the J end lost 0 bases, and 14 bases lay between the germline ends. The CDR3 runs 16 residues. The CDR3 DNA reads as TGTGCCAGCAGCGTGAGTACTGGGGGCCTGAACACTGAAGCTTTCTTT. Protein sequence: CASSVSTGGLNTEAFF. The entire variable domain, with the rest obtained from reference TRBV9 and TRBJ1-1, is as follows: DSGVTQTPKHLITATGQRVTLRCSPRSGDLSVYWYQQSLDQGLQFLIQYYNGEERAKGNILERFSAQQFPDLHSELNLSSLELGDSALYFCASSVSTGGLNTEAFFGQGTRLTVV.

The chain couples TRBV7-2 to TRBJ1-2; 9 bases are a match to TRBD1. Losses at the gene ends were 3 bases for V and 4 bases for J; bases not matched to a gene: 3. Germline V gene lookup returns CDR1 SGHTA and CDR2 FQGNSA. The CDR3 is 14 residues long. Written as DNA, the CDR3 is TGTGCCAGCAGCTTCTCGACAGGGGGCTATGGCTACACCTTC. Translating gives CASSFSTGGYGYTF.